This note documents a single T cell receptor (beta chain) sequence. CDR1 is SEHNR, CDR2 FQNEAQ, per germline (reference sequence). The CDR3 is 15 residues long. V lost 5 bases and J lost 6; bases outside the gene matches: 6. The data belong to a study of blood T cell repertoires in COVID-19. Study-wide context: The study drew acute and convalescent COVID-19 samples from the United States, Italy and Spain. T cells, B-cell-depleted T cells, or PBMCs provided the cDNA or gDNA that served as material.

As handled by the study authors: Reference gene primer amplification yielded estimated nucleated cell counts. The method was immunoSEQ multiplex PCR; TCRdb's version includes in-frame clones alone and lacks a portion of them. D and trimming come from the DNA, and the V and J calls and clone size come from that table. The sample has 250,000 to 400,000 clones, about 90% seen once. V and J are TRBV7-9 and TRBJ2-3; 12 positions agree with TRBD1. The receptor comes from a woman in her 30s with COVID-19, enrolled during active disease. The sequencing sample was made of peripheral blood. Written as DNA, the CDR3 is TGTGCCAGCAGCGGGGGACAGGGGGCCCCGGATACGCAGTATTTT. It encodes CASSGGQGAPDTQYF.